Sequencing of this TCR beta chain was carried out in a study of blood T cell repertoires in COVID-19. Study summary: Researchers got acute and convalescent COVID-19 samples from the United States, Italy and Spain. The analysed material was cDNA or gDNA that came from T cells, B-cell-depleted T cells, or PBMCs.

Germline loops: CDR1 KGHSH, CDR2 LQKENI. The CDR3 length is 14 residues. Losses at the gene ends were 1 base for V and 7 bases for J; bases not matched to a gene: 6. Original processing notes: The assay estimated nucleated cells by amplifying reference gene primers. Clones were read by immunoSEQ multiplex PCR, and TCRdb kept only the in-frame ones, dropping some. V and J calls and clone size are those listed in that table; D and trimming were worked out from the DNA. The sample includes about 70,000 clones, approximately 80% of them seen just once. This chain uses TRBV18 with TRBJ2-7, with 8 nucleotides matching TRBD1. What was sequenced was peripheral blood. This sequence was found in a woman aged 70 to 79 with acute or convalescent COVID-19. CDR3 region: CASSPRTGLREQYF. In DNA, the CDR3 is TGTGCCAGCTCACCACGGACAGGGCTAAGGGAGCAGTACTTC.